The entry below describes one T cell receptor beta chain. The antigen is not known. The data belong to a study of T cell responses to AZD1222 COVID-19 vaccine. Study-wide points: A rise in Spike-specific TCR breadth and depth followed two AZD1222 doses.

The CDR3 is 14 residues long. Germline CDR1 GTSNPN, CDR2 SVGIG (reference sequence). The ends lost 1 base at V and 4 bases at J; junction bases unmatched: 3. Sequenced by immunoSEQ multiplex PCR; TCRdb stores in-frame clones only, minus some. The sample carries about 150,000 clones, 80% to 95% recorded once. Sample: peripheral blood, taken 28 days after the second AZD1222 dose. This receptor was identified in an adult who received the AZD1222 COVID-19 vaccine. The chain has TRBV30 and TRBJ2-2; the match to TRBD1 covers 7 bases. CDR3 in amino acids: CAWSGQGGTGELFF. In DNA form, the CDR3 reads TGTGCCTGGAGTGGACAGGGCGGCACCGGGGAGCTGTTTTTT.